Given below is one T cell receptor beta chain in context. Its antigen is still unknown. This CDR3 has 15 amino acids. Germline-derived CDR1 and CDR2 are SGDLS and YYNGEE. The V end lost 5 bases, the J end lost 7 bases, and 18 bases lay between the germline ends. This record belongs to a study of cytomegalovirus exposure and HLA in healthy donors. Study-level findings and limits: Previously analyzed data showed that most TCR beta V segments were productive at a frequency of about 87% or about 30%.

Researchers ran the PCR with 60 Vbeta and 13 Jbeta primers. Sequencing used immunoSEQ multiplex PCR; TCRdb keeps in-frame clones, though not all of them. The sample lists about 160,000 clones, around four fifths seen once, with approximately 1.2% in the top ten. The V call is TRBV9, the J call TRBJ2-2, with D possibly being TRBD1 (7 bases). The origin of this receptor is a man between 25 and 39 years old in good health and CMV-seronegative. The sample taken for sequencing was PBMCs. The CDR3 sequence: CASRSGGQDIGELFF. The CDR3 DNA reads as TGTGCCAGCAGGTCAGGGGGGCAGGACATCGGGGAGCTGTTTTTT. The whole variable domain, remainder taken from reference TRBV9 and TRBJ2-2, is DSGVTQTPKHLITATGQRVTLRCSPRSGDLSVYWYQQSLDQGLQFLIQYYNGEERAKGNILERFSAQQFPDLHSELNLSSLELGDSALYFCASRSGGQDIGELFFGEGSRLTVL.